The 25 T cell receptor beta chains reported below all come from one sample, sequenced in a study of T-cell reconstitution after alpha-beta-depleted transplantation in children. Unique molecular identifiers featured in how the TCRbeta library was prepared. Each CDR3 protein gets one entry after TCRdb re-called the PCR reads with MiXCR. The sample holds 300,000 to 400,000 distinct CDR3 sequences, roughly 16% seen once. This specimen consisted of PBMCs, mostly from graft donor cells, obtained 360 days after TCRalphabeta/CD19-depleted stem cell transplant. Receptors originate from a male patient aged 2-15 years who had a stem cell transplant for acute lymphoblastic leukemia, so the T cells may come from the graft donor.

This clonotype was found a few times. This rearrangement joins TRBV29-1 to TRBJ2-1; D is possibly TRBD2 (5 bases). V was shortened by 6 bases and J by 3 bases, with 15 bases between the two germline ends. The CDR3 sequence is 14 residues long. Germline lookup yields CDR1 SQVTM and CDR2 ANQGSEA. The CDR3 loop reads CSVGSPGYYNEQFF. The CDR3 DNA follows: TGCAGCGTGGGGTCTCCGGGGTACTACAATGAGCAGTTCTTC.

This clonotype came up a few times. This chain joins TRBV6-2 or TRBV6-3 and TRBJ2-1; the match to TRBD2 covers 7 bases. Per the germline V gene, CDR1 is MNHEY and CDR2 is SVGEGT. V lost 5 bases to trimming and J lost 2 bases; unmatched junction nucleotides: 12. The CDR3 is made up of 17 amino acids. The CDR3 DNA reads as TGTGCCAGCAGTCCACGAACCACCGGGACTACCTACAATGAGCAGTTCTTC. Its protein product is CASSPRTTGTTYNEQFF.

The DNA for the CDR3 is TGTGCCAGCAGCAAAGGCGCGGCCCCCGGGTCCTACGAGCAGTACTTC. It codes for CASSKGAAPGSYEQYF. This chain uses TRBV7-2 with TRBJ2-7; unclear D gene. V was shortened by 5 bases and J by 1 base, with 18 bases between the two germline ends. This CDR3 spans 16 amino acids. Looked up from germline, CDR1 is SGHTA and CDR2 is FQGNSA.

This clonotype was found a few times. This chain uses TRBV20-1 with TRBJ2-5, with D possibly TRBD2 on 6 matching bases. Trimming left V 3 bases short and J 1 base short, with 9 bases between. Per germline, CDR1 DFQATT and CDR2 SNEGSKA (reference sequence). The CDR3 extends over 13 amino acids. This CDR3 is CSASPAGQETQYF. The CDR3 coding sequence is TGCAGTGCTAGCCCAGCGGGCCAAGAGACCCAGTACTTC.

This chain joins TRBV9 and TRBJ2-5, with unresolved D. The CDR3 is made up of 13 amino acids. Per germline, CDR1 SGDLS and CDR2 YYNGEE. Trimming removed 0 bases at V and 5 bases at J, with 8 bases between. In nucleotides, the CDR3 is TGTGCCAGCAGCGTAGGATCTGTGGAGACCCAGTACTTC. It yields the protein CASSVGSVETQYF. Drawing the rest from reference TRBV9 and TRBJ2-5, the complete variable domain is DSGVTQTPKHLITATGQRVTLRCSPRSGDLSVYWYQQSLDQGLQFLIQYYNGEERAKGNILERFSAQQFPDLHSELNLSSLELGDSALYFCASSVGSVETQYFGPGTRLLVL.

V and J are TRBV12-3 or TRBV12-4 and TRBJ2-1; 8 bases map to TRBD2. J lost 6 bases, V lost 8 bases, and 6 bases had no gene match. The CDR3 runs to 13 residues. Here the CDR3 reads CASGSGSGNEQFF. As DNA, the CDR3 is TGTGCCAGCGGAAGCGGGAGCGGCAATGAGCAGTTCTTC.

CDR3 sequence reads: CASSRLSAVSGEQYF. In nucleotides, the CDR3 is TGTGCCAGCAGCCGCCTATCGGCCGTTTCGGGGGAGCAGTACTTC. The chain carries TRBV3-1 and TRBJ2-7; tentative D call: TRBD2 (5 bases). The V and J ends lost 4 bases and 7 bases respectively, with 20 bases between them. The germline V gene encodes CDR1 LGHDT and CDR2 YNNKEL (reference sequence). CDR3 length: 15 amino acids.

The rearrangement joins TRBV27 to TRBJ1-3, with 8 bases aligning to TRBD1. The CDR3 spans 18 residues. Trimming took 2 bases from V and 2 from J; bases not matched to a gene: 11. From germline, CDR1 is MNHEY and CDR2 SMNVEV (reference sequence). The CDR3 is CASSLVGQGASAGNTIYF. The CDR3 nucleotides are TGTGCCAGCAGTTTAGTCGGACAGGGAGCTTCGGCTGGAAACACCATATATTTT.

This clonotype was observed many times. The chain has TRBV4-1 and TRBJ2-5, with 8 bases that match TRBD1. The CDR3 is 16 residues long. The J segment lost 1 base and the V segment lost 5 bases, leaving 9 bases of the junction unmatched. Per the germline V gene, CDR1 is MGHRA and CDR2 is YSYEKL. The CDR3: CASSSLGQGLQETQYF. The CDR3 DNA reads as TGCGCCAGCAGCTCCCTTGGACAGGGACTCCAAGAGACCCAGTACTTC.

This clonotype turned up a few times. DNA for the CDR3: TGTGCCAGCAGCGACAGGGGAATCGGTCAGCCCCAGCATTTT. Amino acids: CASSDRGIGQPQHF. V is TRBV6-2 or TRBV6-3 and J is TRBJ1-5; 8 nucleotides match TRBD1. The CDR3 is 14 residues long. CDR1 MNHEY and CDR2 SVGEGT come from the germline V gene. Trimming cost V 6 bases and J 6 bases; bases outside gene matches: 7.

Only a few counts were recorded for this clonotype. J is TRBJ2-7 and V is TRBV28; 11 positions agree with TRBD2. CDR1 and CDR2 (germline): MDHEN, SYDVKM. The CDR3 has 14 amino acids. J lost 5 bases, V lost 6 bases, and 6 bases had no gene match. The CDR3 coding sequence is TGTGCCAGCAGCACTAGCGGGAGTTCCGACGAGCAGTACTTC. Translated, it gives CASSTSGSSDEQYF.

V usage is TRBV27 and J usage is TRBJ2-1; D is ambiguous. Germline lookup yields CDR1 MNHEY and CDR2 SMNVEV (reference sequence). The CDR3 is made up of 14 amino acids. V was shortened by 1 base and J by 13 bases, with 17 bases between the two germline ends. CDR3: CASSLLGGKSPQFF. CDR3 nucleotides: TGTGCCAGCAGTTTATTGGGCGGCAAATCTCCACAGTTCTTC.

This clonotype showed up many times. The gene calls are TRBV7-9 and TRBJ2-2; the D gene is possibly TRBD1 (5 bases). The V end was cut by 5 bases, the J end by 3 bases, with 16 bases between. Germline V gene data show CDR1 as SEHNR and CDR2 as FQNEAQ (reference sequence). This CDR3 comprises 16 residues. CDR3 in DNA: TGTGCCAGCAGCCTGGGGCTGTACCTTGACACCGGGGAGCTGTTTTTT. Residues: CASSLGLYLDTGELFF.

This clonotype appeared many times. This chain uses TRBV15 with TRBJ1-5, with D perhaps TRBD1 (5 bases). CDR1 and CDR2 (germline): LNHNV, YYDKDF (reference sequence). The CDR3 contains 16 residues. With 7 bases removed from V and 0 bases from J, the gap between germline ends came to 16 bases. CDR3 sequence reads: CATTPGATYSNQPQHF. The CDR3 bases are TGTGCCACCACCCCTGGGGCAACCTATAGCAATCAGCCCCAGCATTTT.

This chain connects TRBV5-1 to TRBJ2-2; 9 bases are a match to TRBD2. This CDR3 region has 13 residues. Germline values: CDR1 SGHRS, CDR2 YFSETQ. The V gene end was trimmed by 4 bases and the J gene end by 6 bases; junction bases not matched to a gene: 1. The CDR3 coding sequence is TGCGCCAGCAGCCAGCGGGAGGCCGGGGAGCTGTTTTTT. Its translation is CASSQREAGELFF.

The chain recombines TRBV4-3 with TRBJ2-1; D tentatively fits TRBD1 or TRBD2 (5 bases each). The V and J ends lost 0 bases and 5 bases respectively, with 14 bases between them. Germline CDR1 and CDR2: LGHNA and YSLEER. The CDR3 runs to 16 residues. Written as DNA, the CDR3 is TGCGCCAGCAGCCAAGAACCAGTCGAGGGACACAATGAGCAGTTCTTC. Encoded protein: CASSQEPVEGHNEQFF.

This clonotype was observed a handful of times. This chain joins TRBV20-1 and TRBJ2-4; no definite D call. V was trimmed by 0 bases and J by 1 base, leaving 4 bases between them. CDR3 length: 13 amino acids. Germline CDR1 is DFQATT and CDR2 is SNEGSKA (reference sequence). The DNA of the CDR3 is TGCAGTGCTAGAGATCTGGCCAAAAACATTCAGTACTTC. The encoded protein is CSARDLAKNIQYF.

This clonotype occurred many times. The chain recombines TRBV10-3 with TRBJ2-7; TRBD2 matches at 10 bases. CDR3 length equals 14 residues. The V gene's germline CDR1 is ENHRY and CDR2 SYGVKD. With V trimmed by 2 bases and J by 5 bases, 3 bases remained unmatched. CDR3 sequence reads: CAISEVAGGNEQYF. CDR3 coding DNA: TGTGCCATCAGTGAGGTAGCGGGAGGTAACGAGCAGTACTTC.

This clonotype was detected only a few times. Here the CDR3 DNA reads TGTGCCAGCAGCTTGGGGGGGACAACCTACGAGCAGTACTTC. Translated: CASSLGGTTYEQYF. The chain recombines TRBV12-3 or TRBV12-4 with TRBJ2-7; D perhaps matches TRBD2 (7 bases). V was pared by 6 bases and J by 2 bases, with 14 bases between. This CDR3 region has 14 residues.

The rearrangement links TRBV18 to TRBJ2-5; the D is unclear. This CDR3 is 12 amino acids long. Trimming shortened V by 3 bases and J by 3 bases, and 5 bases separated the two germline ends. The germline V gene encodes CDR1 KGHSH and CDR2 LQKENI. CDR3 nucleotide sequence: TGTGCCAGCTCACCTCGGAAAGAGACCCAGTACTTC. Protein sequence: CASSPRKETQYF.

This chain's CDR3 is CASSRSGSEETQYF. CDR3 DNA sequence: TGTGCCAGCAGTCGTAGCGGGAGCGAAGAGACCCAGTACTTC. The chain couples TRBV7-9 to TRBJ2-5, with 9 bases aligning to TRBD2. V lost 6 bases to trimming and J lost 3 bases; unmatched junction nucleotides: 5. Germline CDR1 and CDR2: SEHNR and FQNEAQ (reference sequence). The CDR3 spans 14 residues.

This chain uses TRBV4-3 with TRBJ2-7; possible D gene TRBD1, 6 bases. V shed 1 base and J shed 2 bases, with 15 bases lying between them. In germline, CDR1 is LGHNA, CDR2 YSLEER. This CDR3 contains 16 residues. The CDR3 DNA reads as TGCGCCAGCAGCCAAGGTCCCTTTACAGGGACCTACGAGCAGTACTTC. Its translation is CASSQGPFTGTYEQYF.

V is TRBV6-5 and J is TRBJ2-3; D ambiguous. The CDR3 has 13 amino acids. V was pared by 10 bases and J by 2 bases, with 13 bases between. Per the germline V gene, CDR1 is MNHEY and CDR2 is SVGAGI. The CDR3 is CATAGPYTDTQYF. CDR3 DNA: TGTGCCACTGCAGGACCGTACACAGATACGCAGTATTTT.

V usage is TRBV20-1 and J usage is TRBJ2-1, with 10 bases aligning to TRBD2. The CDR3 is 15 amino acids. Looked up from germline, CDR1 is DFQATT and CDR2 is SNEGSKA (reference sequence). Trimming cost V 3 bases and J 10 bases; bases outside gene matches: 12. The CDR3 sequence is CSARLLAGAGPEQFF. For the CDR3, the DNA is TGCAGTGCTAGGCTTCTAGCGGGAGCTGGACCCGAGCAGTTCTTC.

This clonotype turned up a few times. For the CDR3, the DNA is TGTGCCAGCAGCTTGGGGCCACCGGGACGGTCGACCTATAGCAATCAGCCCCAGCATTTT. This encodes CASSLGPPGRSTYSNQPQHF. The rearrangement uses TRBV11-2 and TRBJ1-5; D may be TRBD1 (5 bases). Germline assignment: CDR1 SGHAT and CDR2 FQNNGV. The CDR3 has 20 residues. The V and J ends lost 3 bases and 0 bases respectively, with 24 bases between them.